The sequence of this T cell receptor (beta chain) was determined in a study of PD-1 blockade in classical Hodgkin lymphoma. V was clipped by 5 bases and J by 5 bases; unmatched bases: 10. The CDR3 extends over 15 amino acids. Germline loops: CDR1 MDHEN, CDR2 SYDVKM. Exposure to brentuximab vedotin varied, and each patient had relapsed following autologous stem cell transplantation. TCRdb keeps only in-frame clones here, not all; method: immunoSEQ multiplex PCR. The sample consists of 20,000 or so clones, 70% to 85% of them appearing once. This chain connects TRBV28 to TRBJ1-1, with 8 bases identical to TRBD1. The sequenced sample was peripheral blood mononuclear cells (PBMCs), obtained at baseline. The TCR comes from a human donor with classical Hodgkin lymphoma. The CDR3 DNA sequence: TGTGCCAGCAGTACAAGGACAGGGTTTTGGACTGAAGCTTTCTTT. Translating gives CASSTRTGFWTEAFF. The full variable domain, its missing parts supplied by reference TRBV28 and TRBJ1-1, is DVKVTQSSRYLVKRTGEKVFLECVQDMDHENMFWYRQDPGLGLRLIYFSYDVKMKEKGDIPEGYSVSREKKERFSLILESASTNQTSMYLCASSTRTGFWTEAFFGQGTRLTVV.